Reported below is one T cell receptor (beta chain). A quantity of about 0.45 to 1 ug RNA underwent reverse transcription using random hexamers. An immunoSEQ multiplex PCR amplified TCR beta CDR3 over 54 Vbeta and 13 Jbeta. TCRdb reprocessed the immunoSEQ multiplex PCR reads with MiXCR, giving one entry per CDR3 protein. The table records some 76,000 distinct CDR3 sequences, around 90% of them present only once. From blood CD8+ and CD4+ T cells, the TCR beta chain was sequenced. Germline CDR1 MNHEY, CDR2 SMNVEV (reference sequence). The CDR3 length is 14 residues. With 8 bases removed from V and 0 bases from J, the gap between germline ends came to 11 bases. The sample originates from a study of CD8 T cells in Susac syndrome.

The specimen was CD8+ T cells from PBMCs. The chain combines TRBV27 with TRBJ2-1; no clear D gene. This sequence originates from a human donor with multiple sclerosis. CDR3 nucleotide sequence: TGTGCCAGCGGAAGGACCAGCTCCTACAATGAGCAGTTCTTC. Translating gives CASGRTSSYNEQFF.